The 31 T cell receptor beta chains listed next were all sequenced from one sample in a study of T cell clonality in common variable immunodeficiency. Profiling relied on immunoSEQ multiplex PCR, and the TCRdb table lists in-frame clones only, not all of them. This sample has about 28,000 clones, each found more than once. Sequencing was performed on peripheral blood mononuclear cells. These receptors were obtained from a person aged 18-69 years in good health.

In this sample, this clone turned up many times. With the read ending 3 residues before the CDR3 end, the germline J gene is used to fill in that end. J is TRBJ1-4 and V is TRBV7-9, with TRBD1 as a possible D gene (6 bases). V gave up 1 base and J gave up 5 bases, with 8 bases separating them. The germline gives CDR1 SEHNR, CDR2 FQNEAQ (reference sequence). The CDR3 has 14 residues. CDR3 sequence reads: CASSLGGQNEKLFF. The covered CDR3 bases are TGTGCCAGCAGCTTAGGCGGACAGAATGAAAAA. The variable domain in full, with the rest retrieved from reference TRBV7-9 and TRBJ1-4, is DTGVSQNPRHKITKRGQNVTFRCDPISEHNRLYWYRQTLGQGPEFLTYFQNEAQLEKSRLLSDRFSAERPKGSFSTLEIQRTEQGDSAMYLCASSLGGQNEKLFFGSGTQLSVL.

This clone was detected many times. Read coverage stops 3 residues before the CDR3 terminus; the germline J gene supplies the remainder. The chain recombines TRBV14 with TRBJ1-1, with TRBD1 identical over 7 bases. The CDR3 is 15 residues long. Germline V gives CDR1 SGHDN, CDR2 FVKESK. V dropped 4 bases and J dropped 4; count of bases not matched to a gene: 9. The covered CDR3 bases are TGTGCCAGCAGCCCTAGGGGGCGAGGAGGCACTGAA. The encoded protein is CASSPRGRGGTE. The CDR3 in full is CASSPRGRGGTEAFF.

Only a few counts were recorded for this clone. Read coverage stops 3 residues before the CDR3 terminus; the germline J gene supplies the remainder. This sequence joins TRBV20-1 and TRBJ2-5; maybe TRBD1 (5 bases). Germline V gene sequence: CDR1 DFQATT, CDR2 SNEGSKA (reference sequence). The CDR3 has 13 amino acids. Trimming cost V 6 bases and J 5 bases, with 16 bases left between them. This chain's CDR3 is CSAQDGTKETQYF. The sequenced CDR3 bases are TGCAGTGCACAGGACGGAACCAAGGAGACC.

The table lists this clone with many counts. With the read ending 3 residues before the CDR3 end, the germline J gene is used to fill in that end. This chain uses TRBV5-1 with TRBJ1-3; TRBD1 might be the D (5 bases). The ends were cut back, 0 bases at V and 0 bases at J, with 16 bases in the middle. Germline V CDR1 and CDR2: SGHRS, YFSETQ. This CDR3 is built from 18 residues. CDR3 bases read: TGCGCCAGCAGCTTGGGGCGGGGACCCGGATTCTCTGGAAACACC. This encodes CASSLGRGPGFSGNT. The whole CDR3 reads CASSLGRGPGFSGNTIYF.

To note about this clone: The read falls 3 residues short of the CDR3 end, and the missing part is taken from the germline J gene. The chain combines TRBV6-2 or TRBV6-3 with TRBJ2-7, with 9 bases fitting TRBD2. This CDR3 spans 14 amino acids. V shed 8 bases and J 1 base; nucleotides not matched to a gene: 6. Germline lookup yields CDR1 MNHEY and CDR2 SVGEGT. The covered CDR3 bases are TGTGCCAGCGAGCTGGCGGGGGGGTCCTACGAG. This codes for CASELAGGSYE. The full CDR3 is CASELAGGSYEQYF.

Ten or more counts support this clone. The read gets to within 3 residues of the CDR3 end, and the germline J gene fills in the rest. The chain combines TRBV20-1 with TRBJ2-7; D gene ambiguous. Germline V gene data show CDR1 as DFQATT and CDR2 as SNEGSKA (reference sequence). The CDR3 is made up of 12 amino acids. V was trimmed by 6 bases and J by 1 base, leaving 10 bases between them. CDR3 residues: CSAPPLSYEQYF. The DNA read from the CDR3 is TGCAGTGCCCCCCCCCTTTCCTACGAG.

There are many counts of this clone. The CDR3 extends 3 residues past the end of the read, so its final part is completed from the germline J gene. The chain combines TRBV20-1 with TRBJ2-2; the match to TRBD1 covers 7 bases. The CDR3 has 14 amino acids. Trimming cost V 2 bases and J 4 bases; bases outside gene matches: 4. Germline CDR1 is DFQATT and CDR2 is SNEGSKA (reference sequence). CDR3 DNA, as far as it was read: TGCAGTGCTAGAAGGGGGCCCCTCACCGGGGAG. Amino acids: CSARRGPLTGE. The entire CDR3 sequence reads CSARRGPLTGELFF.

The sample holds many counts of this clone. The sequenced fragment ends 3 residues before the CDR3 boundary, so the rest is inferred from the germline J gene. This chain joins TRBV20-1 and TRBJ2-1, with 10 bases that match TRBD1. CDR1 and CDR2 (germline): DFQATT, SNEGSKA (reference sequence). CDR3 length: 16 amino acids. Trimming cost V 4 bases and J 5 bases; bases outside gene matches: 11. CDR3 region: CSANRPGTGDHNEQFF. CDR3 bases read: TGCAGTGCTAACAGACCCGGGACAGGGGACCACAATGAG.

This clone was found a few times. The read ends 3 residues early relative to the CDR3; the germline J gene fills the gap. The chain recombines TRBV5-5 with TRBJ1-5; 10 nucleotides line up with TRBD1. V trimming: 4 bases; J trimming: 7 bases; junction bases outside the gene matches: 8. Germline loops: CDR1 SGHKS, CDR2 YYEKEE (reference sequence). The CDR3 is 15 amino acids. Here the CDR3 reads CASSLTGGTGQPQHF. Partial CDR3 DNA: TGTGCCAGCAGCCTGACAGGGGGCACGGGGCAGCCC.

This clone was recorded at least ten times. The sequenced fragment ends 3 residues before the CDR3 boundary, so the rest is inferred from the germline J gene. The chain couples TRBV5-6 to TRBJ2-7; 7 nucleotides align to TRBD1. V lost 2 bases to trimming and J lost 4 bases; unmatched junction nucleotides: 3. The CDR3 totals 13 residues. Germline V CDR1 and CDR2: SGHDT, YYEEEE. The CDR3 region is CASSFGRGYEQYF. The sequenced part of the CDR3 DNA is TGTGCCAGCAGCTTCGGCAGGGGGTACGAG. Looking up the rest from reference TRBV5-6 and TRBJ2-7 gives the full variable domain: DAGVTQSPTHLIKTRGQQVTLRCSPKSGHDTVSWYQQALGQGPQFIFQYYEEEERQRGNFPDRFSGHQFPNYSSELNVNALLLGDSALYLCASSFGRGYEQYFGPGTRLTVT.

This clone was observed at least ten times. The CDR3 DNA, read in part, is TGTGCCAGCATTCTGGGACAGGGGGCTTACGAG. It specifies CASILGQGAYE. The whole CDR3 sequence is CASILGQGAYEQYF. The V and J genes are TRBV5-8 and TRBJ2-7; 12 bases are shared with TRBD1. The read comes to an end 3 residues before the CDR3 does, leaving the germline J gene to fill in the end. Germline-derived CDR1 and CDR2 are SGHTS and YDEGEE. J was trimmed by 4 bases and V by 6 bases; bases with no gene match: 5. The CDR3 runs to 14 residues.

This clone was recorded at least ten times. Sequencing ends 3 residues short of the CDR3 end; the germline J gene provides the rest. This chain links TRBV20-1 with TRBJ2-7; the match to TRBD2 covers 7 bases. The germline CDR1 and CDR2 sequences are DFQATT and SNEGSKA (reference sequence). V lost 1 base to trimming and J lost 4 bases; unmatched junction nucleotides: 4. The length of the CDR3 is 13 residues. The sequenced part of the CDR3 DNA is TGCAGTGCTAGAGTACTAGCGCCATACGAG. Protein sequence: CSARVLAPYE. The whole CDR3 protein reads CSARVLAPYEQYF.

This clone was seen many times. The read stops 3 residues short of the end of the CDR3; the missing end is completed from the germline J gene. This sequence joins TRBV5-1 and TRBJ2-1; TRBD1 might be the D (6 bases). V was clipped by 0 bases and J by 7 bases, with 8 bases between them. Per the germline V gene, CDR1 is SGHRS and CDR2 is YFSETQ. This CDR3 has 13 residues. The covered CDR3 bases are TGCGCCAGCAGCTTGGACACAGGGAATGAG. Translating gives CASSLDTGNE. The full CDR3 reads CASSLDTGNEQFF.

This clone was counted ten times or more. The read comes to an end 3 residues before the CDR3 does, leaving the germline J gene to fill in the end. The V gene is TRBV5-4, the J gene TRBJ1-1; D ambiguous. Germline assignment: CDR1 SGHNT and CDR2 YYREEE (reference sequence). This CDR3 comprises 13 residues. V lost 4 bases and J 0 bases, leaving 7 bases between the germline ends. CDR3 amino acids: CASSVTVNTEAFF. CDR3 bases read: TGTGCCAGCAGCGTCACAGTGAACACTGAA. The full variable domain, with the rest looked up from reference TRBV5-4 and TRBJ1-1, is ETGVTQSPTHLIKTRGQQVTLRCSSQSGHNTVSWYQQALGQGPQFIFQYYREEENGRGNFPPRFSGLQFPNYSSELNVNALELDDSALYLCASSVTVNTEAFFGQGTRLTVV.

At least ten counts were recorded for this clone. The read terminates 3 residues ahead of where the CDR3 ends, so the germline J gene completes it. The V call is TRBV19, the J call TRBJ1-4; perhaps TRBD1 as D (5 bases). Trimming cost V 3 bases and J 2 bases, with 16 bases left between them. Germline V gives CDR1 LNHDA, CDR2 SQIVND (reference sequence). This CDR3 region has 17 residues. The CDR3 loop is CASSMGGGGWTNEKLFF. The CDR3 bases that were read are TGTGCCAGTAGTATGGGGGGGGGAGGATGGACTAATGAAAAA.

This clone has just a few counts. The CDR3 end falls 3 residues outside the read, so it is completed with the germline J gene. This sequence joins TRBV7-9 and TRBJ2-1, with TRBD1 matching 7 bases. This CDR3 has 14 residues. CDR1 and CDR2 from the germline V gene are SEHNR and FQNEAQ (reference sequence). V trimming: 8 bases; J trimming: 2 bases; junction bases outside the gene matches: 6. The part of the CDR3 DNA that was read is TGTGCCAGCCCGGGACAGATCCCCTACAATGAG. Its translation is CASPGQIPYNE. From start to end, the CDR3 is CASPGQIPYNEQFF.

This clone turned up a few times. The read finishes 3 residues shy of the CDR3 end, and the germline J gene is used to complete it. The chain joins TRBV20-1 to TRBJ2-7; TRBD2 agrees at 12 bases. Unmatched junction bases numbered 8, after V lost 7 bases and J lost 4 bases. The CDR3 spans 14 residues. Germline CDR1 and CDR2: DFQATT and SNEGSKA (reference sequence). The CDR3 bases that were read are TGCAGTGTCCCTAGCGGGGGGGTTTTTTACGAG. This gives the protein CSVPSGGVFYE. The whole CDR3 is CSVPSGGVFYEQYF.

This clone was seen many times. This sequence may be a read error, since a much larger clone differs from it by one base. The CDR3 here is CASSPYGQGSNQPQYF. CDR3 DNA, as far as it was read: TGTGCCAGCAGTCCGTATGGACAGGGAAGCAATCAGCCG. This chain uses TRBV27 with TRBJ2-3; 8 nucleotides align to TRBD1. The read finishes 3 residues shy of the CDR3 end, and the germline J gene is used to complete it. The CDR3 spans 16 residues. Germline V gives CDR1 MNHEY, CDR2 SMNVEV (reference sequence).

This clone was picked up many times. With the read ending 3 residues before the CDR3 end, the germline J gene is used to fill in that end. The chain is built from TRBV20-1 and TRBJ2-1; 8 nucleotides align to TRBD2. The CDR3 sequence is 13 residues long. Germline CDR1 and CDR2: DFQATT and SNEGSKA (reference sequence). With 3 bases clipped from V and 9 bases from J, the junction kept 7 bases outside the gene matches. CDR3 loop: CSASSGGQPEQFF. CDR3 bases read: TGCAGTGCTAGCTCGGGGGGGCAGCCTGAG.

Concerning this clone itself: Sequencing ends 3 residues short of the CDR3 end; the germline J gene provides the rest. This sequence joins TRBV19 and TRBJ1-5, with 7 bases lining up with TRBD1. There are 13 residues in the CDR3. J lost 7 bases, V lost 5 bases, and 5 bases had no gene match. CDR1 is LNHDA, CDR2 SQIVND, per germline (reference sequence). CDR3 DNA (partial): TGTGCCAGTAGTGACAGGGATCCCCAGCCC. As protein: CASSDRDPQP. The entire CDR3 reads CASSDRDPQPQHF.

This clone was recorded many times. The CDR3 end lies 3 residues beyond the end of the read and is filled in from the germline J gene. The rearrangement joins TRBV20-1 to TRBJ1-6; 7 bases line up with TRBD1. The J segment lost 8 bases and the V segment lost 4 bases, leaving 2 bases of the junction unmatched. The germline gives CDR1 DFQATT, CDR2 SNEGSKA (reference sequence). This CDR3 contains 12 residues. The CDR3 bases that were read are TGCAGTGCTAAAGACAGGGATTCACCC. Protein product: CSAKDRDSP. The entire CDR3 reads CSAKDRDSPLHF.

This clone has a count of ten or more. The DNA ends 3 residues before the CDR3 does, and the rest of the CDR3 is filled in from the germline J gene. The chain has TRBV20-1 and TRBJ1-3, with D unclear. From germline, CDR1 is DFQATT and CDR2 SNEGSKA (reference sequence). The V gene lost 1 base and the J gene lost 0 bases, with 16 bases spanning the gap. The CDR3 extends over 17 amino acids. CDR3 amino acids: CSARAADSVSSGNTIYF. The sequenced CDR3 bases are TGCAGTGCTAGAGCCGCCGACTCCGTTAGCTCTGGAAACACC.

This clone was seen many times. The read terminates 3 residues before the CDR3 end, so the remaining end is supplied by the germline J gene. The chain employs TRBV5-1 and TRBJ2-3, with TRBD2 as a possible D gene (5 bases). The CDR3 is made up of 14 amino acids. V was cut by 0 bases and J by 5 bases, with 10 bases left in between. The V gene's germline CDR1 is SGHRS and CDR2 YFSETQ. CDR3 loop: CASSLVAEGDTQYF. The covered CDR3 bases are TGCGCCAGCAGCTTGGTTGCTGAGGGAGATACG.

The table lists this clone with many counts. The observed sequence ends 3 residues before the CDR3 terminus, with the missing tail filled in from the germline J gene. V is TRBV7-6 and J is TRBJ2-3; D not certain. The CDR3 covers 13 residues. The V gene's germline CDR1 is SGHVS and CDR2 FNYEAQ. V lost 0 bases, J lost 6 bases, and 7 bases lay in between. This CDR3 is CASSLAEGDTQYF. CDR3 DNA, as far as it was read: TGTGCCAGCAGCTTAGCTGAAGGGGATACG.

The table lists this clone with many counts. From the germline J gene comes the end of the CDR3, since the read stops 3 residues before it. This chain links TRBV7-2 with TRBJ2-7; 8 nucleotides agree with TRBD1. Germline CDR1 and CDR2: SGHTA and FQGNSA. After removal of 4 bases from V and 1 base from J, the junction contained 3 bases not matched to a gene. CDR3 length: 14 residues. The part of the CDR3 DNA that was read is TGTGCCAGCAGCTCCAGACAGGGGTCCTACGAG. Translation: CASSSRQGSYE. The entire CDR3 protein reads CASSSRQGSYEQYF.

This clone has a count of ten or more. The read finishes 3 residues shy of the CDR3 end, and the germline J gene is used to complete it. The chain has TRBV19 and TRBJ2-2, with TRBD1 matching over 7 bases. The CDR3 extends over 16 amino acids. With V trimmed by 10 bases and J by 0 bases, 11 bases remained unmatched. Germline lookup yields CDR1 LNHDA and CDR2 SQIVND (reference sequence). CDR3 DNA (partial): TGTGCCACCCACAATTTAGGGGGCCCGAACACCGGGGAG. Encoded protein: CATHNLGGPNTGE. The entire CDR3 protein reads CATHNLGGPNTGELFF.

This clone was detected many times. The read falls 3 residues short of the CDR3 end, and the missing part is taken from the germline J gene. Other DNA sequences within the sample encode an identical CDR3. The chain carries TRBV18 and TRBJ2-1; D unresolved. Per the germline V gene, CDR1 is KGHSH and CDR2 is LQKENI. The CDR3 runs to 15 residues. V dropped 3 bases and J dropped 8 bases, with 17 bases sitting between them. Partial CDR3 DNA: TGTGCCAGCTCACCCCCGGTCCCTCCCCCATATGAG. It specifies CASSPPVPPPYE. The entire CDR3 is CASSPPVPPPYEQFF.

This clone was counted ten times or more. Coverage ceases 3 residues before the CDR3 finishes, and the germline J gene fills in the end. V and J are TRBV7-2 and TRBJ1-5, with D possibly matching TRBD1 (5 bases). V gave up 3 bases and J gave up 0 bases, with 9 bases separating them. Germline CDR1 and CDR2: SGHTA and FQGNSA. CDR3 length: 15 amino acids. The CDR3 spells CASSFGRVSNQPQHF. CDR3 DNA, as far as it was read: TGTGCCAGCAGCTTTGGCAGGGTTAGCAATCAGCCC.

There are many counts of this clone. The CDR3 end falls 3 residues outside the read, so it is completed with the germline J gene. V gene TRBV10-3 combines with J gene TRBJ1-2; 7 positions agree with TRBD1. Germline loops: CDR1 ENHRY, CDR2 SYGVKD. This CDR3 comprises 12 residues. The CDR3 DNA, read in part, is TGTGCCATCAGTGGTTACAGGGGCGGC. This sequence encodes CAISGYRGG. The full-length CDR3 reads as CAISGYRGGYTF.

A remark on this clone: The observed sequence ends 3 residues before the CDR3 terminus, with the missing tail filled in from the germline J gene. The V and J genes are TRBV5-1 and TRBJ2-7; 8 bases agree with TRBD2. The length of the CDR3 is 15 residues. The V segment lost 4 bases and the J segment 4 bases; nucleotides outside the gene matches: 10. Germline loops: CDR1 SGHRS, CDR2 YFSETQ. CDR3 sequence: CASSREGQGLYEQYF. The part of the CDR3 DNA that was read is TGCGCCAGCAGCCGGGAGGGGCAGGGATTATACGAG.

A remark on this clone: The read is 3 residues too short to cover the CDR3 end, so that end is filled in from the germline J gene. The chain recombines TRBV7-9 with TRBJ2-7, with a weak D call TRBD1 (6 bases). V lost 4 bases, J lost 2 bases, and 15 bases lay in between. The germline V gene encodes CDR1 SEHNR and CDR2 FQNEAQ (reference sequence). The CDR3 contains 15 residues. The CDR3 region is CASSYGQMLTYEQYF. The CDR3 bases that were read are TGTGCCAGCAGCTACGGACAGATGTTGACCTACGAG. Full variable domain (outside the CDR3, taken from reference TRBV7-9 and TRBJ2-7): DTGVSQNPRHKITKRGQNVTFRCDPISEHNRLYWYRQTLGQGPEFLTYFQNEAQLEKSRLLSDRFSAERPKGSFSTLEIQRTEQGDSAMYLCASSYGQMLTYEQYFGPGTRLTVT.